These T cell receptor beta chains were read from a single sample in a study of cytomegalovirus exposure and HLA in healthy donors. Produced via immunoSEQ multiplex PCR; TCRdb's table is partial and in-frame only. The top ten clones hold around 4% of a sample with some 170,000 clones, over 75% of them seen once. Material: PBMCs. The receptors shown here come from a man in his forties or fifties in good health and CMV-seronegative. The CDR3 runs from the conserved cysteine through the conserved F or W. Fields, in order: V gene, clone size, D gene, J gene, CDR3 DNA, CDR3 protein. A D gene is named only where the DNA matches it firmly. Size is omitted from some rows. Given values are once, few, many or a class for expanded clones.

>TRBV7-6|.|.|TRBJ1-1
TGTGCCAGCAGCTTAGTTGGACAAACTGAAGCTTTCTTT
CASSLVGQTEAFF
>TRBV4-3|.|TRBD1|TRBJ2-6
TGCGCCAGCAGCCCCTCACAGGGGGCGGCTGGGGCCAACGTCCTGACTTTC
CASSPSQGAAGANVLTF
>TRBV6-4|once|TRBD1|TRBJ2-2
TGTGCCAGCGGGGAGACAGGGGGGAACACCGGGGAGCTGTTTTTT
CASGETGGNTGELFF
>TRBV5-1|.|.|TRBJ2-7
TGCGCCAGCAGGCCCGGGGGCTCCTACGAGCAGTACTTC
CASRPGGSYEQYF
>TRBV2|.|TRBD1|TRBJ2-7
TGTGCCTCCACCCGGGACAGGGGGCGGGAGCAGTACTTC
CASTRDRGREQYF
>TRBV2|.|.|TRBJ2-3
TGTGCCAGCCGGCTGCCGGGAAAAACAGATACGCAGTATTTT
CASRLPGKTDTQYF
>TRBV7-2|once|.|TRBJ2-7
TGTGCCAGCAGCTTAGGGAGGGACTACGAGCAGTACTTC
CASSLGRDYEQYF
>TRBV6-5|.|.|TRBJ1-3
TGTGCCAGCAGACCCCCCCAGGGCTCTGGAAACACCATATATTTT
CASRPPQGSGNTIYF
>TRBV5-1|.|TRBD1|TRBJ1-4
TGCGCCAGCAGCCTTACAGGGGATCAGAGTGAAAAACTGTTTTTT
CASSLTGDQSEKLFF
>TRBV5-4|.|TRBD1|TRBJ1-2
TGTGCCAGCAGGAATTATCTCGGAGGGGGCCCTAACTATGGCTACACCTTC
CASRNYLGGGPNYGYTF
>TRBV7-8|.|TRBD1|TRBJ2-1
TGTGAAAGGGGGGGGACAGGGCTGCTCGATGAGCAGTTCTTC
CERGGTGLLDEQFF
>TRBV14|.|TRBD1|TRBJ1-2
TGTGCCAGCAGCCCGACAGGGAAATCCGGCTACACCTTC
CASSPTGKSGYTF
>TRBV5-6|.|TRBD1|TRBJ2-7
TGTGCCAGCAGCGTGGGACAGGGTAGCTCCTACGAGCAGTACTTC
CASSVGQGSSYEQYF
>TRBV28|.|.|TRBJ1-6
TGTGCCAGCAGTTTAGGTGAAAGGGGTTGGAATTCACCCCTCCACTTT
CASSLGERGWNSPLHF
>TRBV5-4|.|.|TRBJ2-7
TGTGCCAGCAGCTTCCCGAATAGGGAGTTCTACGAGCAGTACTTC
CASSFPNREFYEQYF
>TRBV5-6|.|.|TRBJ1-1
TGTGCCAGCAGCTTTCTGGTAGCGCGGAACACTGAAGCTTTCTTT
CASSFLVARNTEAFF
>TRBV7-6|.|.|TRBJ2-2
TGTGCCAGCAGCTCAGGAGCCATACTCGGGGACTACACCGGGGAGCTGTTTTTT
CASSSGAILGDYTGELFF
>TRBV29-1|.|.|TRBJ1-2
TGCAGCGTTGTAGGGGGGGCGGGCTACACCTTC
CSVVGGAGYTF
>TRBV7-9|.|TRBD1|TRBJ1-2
TGTGCCAGCAGCTTTAACAGGGGAGACTACACCTTC
CASSFNRGDYTF
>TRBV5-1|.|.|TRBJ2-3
TGCGCCAGCAGCTTGCTAGCTCCTAGCACAGATACGCAGTATTTT
CASSLLAPSTDTQYF
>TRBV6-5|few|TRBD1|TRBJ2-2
TGTGCCAGCAGTACCACAGGGGGAAACACCGGGGAGCTGTTTTTT
CASSTTGGNTGELFF
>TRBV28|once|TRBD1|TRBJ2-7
TGTGCCAGCAGCATTGACAGGGCCGTTTTCTACGAGCAGTACTTC
CASSIDRAVFYEQYF